One T cell receptor beta chain is described in this entry. The V end lost 6 bases, the J end lost 5 bases, and 7 bases lay between the germline ends. The CDR3 runs to 11 residues. The data belong to a study of cytomegalovirus exposure and HLA in healthy donors. Study at large: Among the approximately 400 genotyped donors, over 70% were placed in the Caucasian-associated ancestry cluster.

Though nominally healthy at sampling, donors likely had unrecorded immune exposures. Both 60 Vbeta primers and 13 Jbeta primers went into the PCR. Libraries were prepared by immunoSEQ multiplex PCR; TCRdb keeps only in-frame clonotypes and omits some of them. The repertoire holds 150,000 to 200,000 clones, with about an eighth as singletons. This sequence joins TRBV23-1 and TRBJ1-2; D is possibly TRBD1 (5 bases). TRBV23-1 carries the ORF label, with uncertain function. This clonotype was obtained from a man aged 50-59 years in good health and CMV-seropositive. What was sequenced was PBMCs. CDR3 loop: CASSHRYGYTF. As DNA, the CDR3 is TGCGCCAGCAGCCACAGGTATGGCTACACCTTC.